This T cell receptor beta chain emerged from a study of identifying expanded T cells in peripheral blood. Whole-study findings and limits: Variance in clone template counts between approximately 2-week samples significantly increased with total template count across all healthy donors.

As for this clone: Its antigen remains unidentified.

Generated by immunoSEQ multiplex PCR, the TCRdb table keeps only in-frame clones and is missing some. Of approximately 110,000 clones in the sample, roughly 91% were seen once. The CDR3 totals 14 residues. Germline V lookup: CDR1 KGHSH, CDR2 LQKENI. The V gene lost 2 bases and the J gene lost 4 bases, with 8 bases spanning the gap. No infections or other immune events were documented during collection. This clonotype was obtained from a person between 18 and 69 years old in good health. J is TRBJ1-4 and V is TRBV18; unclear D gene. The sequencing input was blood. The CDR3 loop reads CASSPIQFNEKLFF. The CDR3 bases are TGTGCCAGCTCACCAATCCAGTTTAATGAAAAACTGTTTTTT.